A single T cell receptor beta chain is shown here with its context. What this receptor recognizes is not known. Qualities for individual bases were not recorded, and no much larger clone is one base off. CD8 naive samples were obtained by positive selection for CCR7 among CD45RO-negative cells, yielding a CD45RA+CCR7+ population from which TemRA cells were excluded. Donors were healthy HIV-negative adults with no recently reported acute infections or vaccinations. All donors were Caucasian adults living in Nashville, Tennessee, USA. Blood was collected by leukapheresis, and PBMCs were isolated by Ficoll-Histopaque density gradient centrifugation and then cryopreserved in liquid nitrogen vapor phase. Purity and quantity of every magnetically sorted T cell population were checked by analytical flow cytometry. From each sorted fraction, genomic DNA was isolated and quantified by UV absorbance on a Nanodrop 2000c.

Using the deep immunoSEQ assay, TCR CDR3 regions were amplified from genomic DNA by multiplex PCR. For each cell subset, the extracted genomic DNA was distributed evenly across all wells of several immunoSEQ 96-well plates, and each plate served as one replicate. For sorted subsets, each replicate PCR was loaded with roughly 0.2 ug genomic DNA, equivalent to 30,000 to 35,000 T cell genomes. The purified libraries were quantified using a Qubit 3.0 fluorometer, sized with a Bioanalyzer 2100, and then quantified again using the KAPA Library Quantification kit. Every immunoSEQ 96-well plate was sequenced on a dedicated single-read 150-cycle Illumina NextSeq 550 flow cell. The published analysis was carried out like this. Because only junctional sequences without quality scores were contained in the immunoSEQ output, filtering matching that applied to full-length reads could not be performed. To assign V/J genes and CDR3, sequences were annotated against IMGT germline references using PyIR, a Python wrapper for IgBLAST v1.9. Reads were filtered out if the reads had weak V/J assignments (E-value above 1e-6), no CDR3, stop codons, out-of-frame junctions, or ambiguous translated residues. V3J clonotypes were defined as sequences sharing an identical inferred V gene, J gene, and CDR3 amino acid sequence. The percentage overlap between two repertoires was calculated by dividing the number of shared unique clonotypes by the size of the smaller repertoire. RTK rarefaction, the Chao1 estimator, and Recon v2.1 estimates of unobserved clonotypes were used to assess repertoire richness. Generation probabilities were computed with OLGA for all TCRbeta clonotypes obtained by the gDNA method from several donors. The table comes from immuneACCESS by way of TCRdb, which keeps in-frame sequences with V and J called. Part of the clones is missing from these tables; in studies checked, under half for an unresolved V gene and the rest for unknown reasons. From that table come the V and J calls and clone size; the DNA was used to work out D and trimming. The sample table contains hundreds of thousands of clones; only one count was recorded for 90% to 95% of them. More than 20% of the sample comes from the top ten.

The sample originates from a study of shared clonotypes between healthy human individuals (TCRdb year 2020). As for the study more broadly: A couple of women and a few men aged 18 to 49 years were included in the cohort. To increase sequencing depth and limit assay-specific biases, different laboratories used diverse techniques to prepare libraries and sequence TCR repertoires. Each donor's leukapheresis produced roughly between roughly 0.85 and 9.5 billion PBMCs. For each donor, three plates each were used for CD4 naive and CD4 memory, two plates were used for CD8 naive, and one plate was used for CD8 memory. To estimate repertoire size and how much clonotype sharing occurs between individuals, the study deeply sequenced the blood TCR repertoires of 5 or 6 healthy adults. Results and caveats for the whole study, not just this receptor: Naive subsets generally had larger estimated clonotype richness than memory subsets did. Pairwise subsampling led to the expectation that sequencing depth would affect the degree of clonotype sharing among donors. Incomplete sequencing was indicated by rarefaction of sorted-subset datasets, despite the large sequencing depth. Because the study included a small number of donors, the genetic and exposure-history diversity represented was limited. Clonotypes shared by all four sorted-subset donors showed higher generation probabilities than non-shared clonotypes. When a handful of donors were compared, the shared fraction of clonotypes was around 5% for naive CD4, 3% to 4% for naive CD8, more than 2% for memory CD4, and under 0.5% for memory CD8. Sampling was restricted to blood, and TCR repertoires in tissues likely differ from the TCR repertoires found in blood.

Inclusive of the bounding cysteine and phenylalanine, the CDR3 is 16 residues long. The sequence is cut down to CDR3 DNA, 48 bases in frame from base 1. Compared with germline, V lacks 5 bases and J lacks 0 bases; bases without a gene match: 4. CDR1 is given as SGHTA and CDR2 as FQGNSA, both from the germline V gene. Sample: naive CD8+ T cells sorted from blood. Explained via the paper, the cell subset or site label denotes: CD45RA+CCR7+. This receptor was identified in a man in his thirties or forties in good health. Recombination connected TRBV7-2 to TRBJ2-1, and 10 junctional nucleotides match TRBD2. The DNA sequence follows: TGTGCCAGCAGCCCAAGCGGGAGGGGCTCCTACAATGAGCAGTTCTTC. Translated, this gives CASSPSGRGSYNEQFF.